The 30 T cell receptor beta chains presented below share a single source sample, sequenced in a study of tumor-infiltrating lymphocytes in localized non-small cell lung cancer. Profiling relied on immunoSEQ multiplex PCR, and the TCRdb table lists in-frame clones only, not all of them. The data contain about 7,200 clones, roughly 70% of them singletons. What was sequenced was lung tumor tissue. The receptor set was obtained from a human donor with non-small cell lung cancer.

The chain is built from TRBV6-5 and TRBJ1-2, with D possibly matching TRBD1 (5 bases). The CDR3 totals 15 residues. Germline V gene sequence: CDR1 MNHEY, CDR2 SVGAGI. Trimming left V 5 bases short and J 5 bases short, with 18 bases between. Here the CDR3 DNA reads TGTGCCAGCAGTCCGAGGACACTTGGGGCTTATGGCTACACCTTC. This sequence encodes CASSPRTLGAYGYTF.

The chain couples TRBV5-1 to TRBJ1-2; D is possibly TRBD1 (5 bases). The CDR3 is made up of 12 amino acids. With 3 bases removed from V and 8 bases from J, the gap between germline ends came to 11 bases. Germline assignment: CDR1 SGHRS and CDR2 YFSETQ. CDR3 region: CASSYTREGYTF. CDR3 nucleotides: TGCGCCAGCAGCTATACCAGGGAGGGCTACACCTTC.

This chain joins TRBV5-1 and TRBJ2-5; TRBD2 agrees at 8 bases. Germline-derived CDR1 and CDR2 are SGHRS and YFSETQ. V lost 2 bases, J lost 0 bases, and 3 bases stayed unmatched. This CDR3 region has 15 residues. This chain's CDR3 is CASSLTGGYQETQYF. The CDR3 nucleotides read TGCGCCAGCAGCTTAACGGGGGGGTACCAAGAGACCCAGTACTTC.

This clone came up once. The chain recombines TRBV5-1 with TRBJ2-2; weak D call: TRBD2 (5 bases). The V gene lost 4 bases and the J gene lost 1 base, with 5 bases spanning the gap. Per germline, CDR1 SGHRS and CDR2 YFSETQ. The CDR3 sequence is 13 residues long. The CDR3 nucleotides are TGCGCCAGCAGCGAGGGGAACACCGGGGAGCTGTTTTTT. Protein sequence: CASSEGNTGELFF.

By share, this clone counts as medium-sized. V usage is TRBV13 and J usage is TRBJ1-6; 7 bases match TRBD1. V gave up 4 bases and J gave up 1 base; unmatched junction bases: 4. CDR1 and CDR2 (germline): PRHDT, FYEKMQ (reference sequence). The CDR3 consists of 16 residues. The CDR3 nucleotides are TGTGCCAGCAGCTCAGGGACAGAGTCCTATAATTCACCCCTCCACTTT. The encoded protein is CASSSGTESYNSPLHF.

This clone was detected once. V is TRBV7-8 and J is TRBJ2-3, with 7 bases matching TRBD2. This CDR3 spans 15 amino acids. The germline V gene encodes CDR1 SGHVS and CDR2 FQNEAQ. J gave up 4 bases and V 7 bases, and 11 bases lay outside the gene matches. The CDR3, as DNA: TGTGCCAGCAACCCGGGGAGGCGGGGGTCAGATACGCAGTATTTT. Translating it yields CASNPGRRGSDTQYF.

This clone was detected a few times. This chain connects TRBV30 to TRBJ1-1, with D unresolved. V dropped 4 bases and J dropped 1 base, with 10 bases sitting between them. Germline-derived CDR1 and CDR2 are GTSNPN and SVGIG (reference sequence). The CDR3 has 13 amino acids. This chain's CDR3 is CAWTGSPNTEAFF. CDR3 DNA sequence: TGTGCCTGGACCGGGTCGCCGAACACTGAAGCTTTCTTT.

The chain links TRBV2 to TRBJ1-4, with 7 bases that match TRBD1. This CDR3 region has 14 residues. With 5 bases clipped from V and 8 bases from J, the junction kept 8 bases outside the gene matches. CDR1 is SNHLY, CDR2 FYNNEI, per germline. CDR3 DNA sequence: TGTGCCAGCAGTTCCGACAGGGAGGGCGAAAAACTGTTTTTT. Translation gives CASSSDREGEKLFF.

The V gene is TRBV11-2, the J gene TRBJ1-3; D gene ambiguous. This CDR3 comprises 14 residues. The germline V and J ends were trimmed by 2 bases and 6 bases, with 11 bases remaining between them. The germline gives CDR1 SGHAT, CDR2 FQNNGV. The CDR3 bases are TGTGCCAGCAGCTTATCGACTGGTGAAAACACCATATATTTT. Protein: CASSLSTGENTIYF. The full variable domain, rest sourced from reference TRBV11-2 and TRBJ1-3, is EAGVAQSPRYKIIEKRQSVAFWCNPISGHATLYWYQQILGQGPKLLIQFQNNGVVDDSQLPKDRFSAERLKGVDSTLKIQPAKLEDSAVYLCASSLSTGENTIYFGEGSWLTVV.

The chain is built from TRBV7-3 and TRBJ2-1, with 9 bases that match TRBD2. V shed 5 bases and J 0 bases; nucleotides not matched to a gene: 2. This CDR3 region has 15 residues. The germline gives CDR1 SGHTA, CDR2 FQGTGA. The CDR3 nucleotides are TGTGCCAGCAGCCGAGCGGGGGGCTCCTACAATGAGCAGTTCTTC. Protein: CASSRAGGSYNEQFF. The whole variable domain, remainder taken from reference TRBV7-3 and TRBJ2-1, is GAGVSQTPSNKVTEKGKYVELRCDPISGHTALYWYRQSLGQGPEFLIYFQGTGAADDSGLPNDRFFAVRPEGSVSTLKIQRTERGDSAVYLCASSRAGGSYNEQFFGPGTRLTVL.

A few counts support this clone. This chain links TRBV5-1 with TRBJ1-1; no clear D gene. Trimming took off 4 bases at V and 1 base at J, with 11 bases between the two ends. CDR3 size: 14 residues. Per the germline V gene, CDR1 is SGHRS and CDR2 is YFSETQ. As DNA, the CDR3 is TGCGCCAGCAGCCCATTCGGTAGGAACACTGAAGCTTTCTTT. Translation gives CASSPFGRNTEAFF.

The chain employs TRBV5-6 and TRBJ2-7; D is unresolved. The CDR3 has 11 residues. From germline, CDR1 is SGHDT and CDR2 YYEEEE. V was pared by 4 bases and J by 2 bases, with 4 bases between. CDR3 coding DNA: TGTGCCAGCAGCCGAGCCTACGAGCAGTACTTC. Translating gives CASSRAYEQYF.

The rearrangement links TRBV7-2 to TRBJ1-2, with 9 bases aligning to TRBD1. From germline, CDR1 is SGHTA and CDR2 FQGNSA. The CDR3 loop spans 16 amino acids. With V trimmed by 5 bases and J by 1 base, 8 bases remained unmatched. CDR3 nucleotides: TGTGCCAGCAGCCGTCCGACAGGGGGATTTAACTATGGCTACACCTTC. Protein product: CASSRPTGGFNYGYTF.

The chain employs TRBV11-1 and TRBJ1-1, with D possibly matching TRBD1 (6 bases). CDR1 SGHAT and CDR2 FQDESV come from the germline V gene (reference sequence). Trimming left V 5 bases short and J 11 bases short, with 18 bases between. The CDR3 runs 13 residues. The CDR3 loop is CASSGPGHFSAFF. In nucleotides, the CDR3 is TGTGCCAGCAGCGGTCCGGGACATTTCTCGGCTTTCTTT.

CDR3 amino acids: CASSADRSNEKLFF. The DNA for the CDR3 is TGCGCCAGCAGCGCGGACAGGAGTAATGAAAAACTGTTTTTT. The rearrangement uses TRBV5-1 and TRBJ1-4; 7 nucleotides agree with TRBD1. The CDR3 consists of 14 residues. Looked up from germline, CDR1 is SGHRS and CDR2 is YFSETQ. V shed 4 bases, J shed 4 bases, and the junction held 4 bases outside the gene matches. The full variable domain, in which reference TRBV5-1 and TRBJ1-4 provide the parts outside the CDR3, is KAGVTQTPRYLIKTRGQQVTLSCSPISGHRSVSWYQQTPGQGLQFLFEYFSETQRNKGNFPGRFSGRQFSNSRSEMNVSTLELGDSALYLCASSADRSNEKLFFGSGTQLSVL.

The rearrangement joins TRBV4-3 to TRBJ1-2; D uncertain. The CDR3 sequence is 14 residues long. Germline V gene sequence: CDR1 LGHNA, CDR2 YSLEER. The V gene lost 1 base and the J gene lost 0 bases, with 6 bases spanning the gap. In DNA, the CDR3 is TGCGCCAGCAGCCAAGGGTCTCCTAACTATGGCTACACCTTC. As protein: CASSQGSPNYGYTF.

The chain recombines TRBV5-6 with TRBJ1-4; D is uncertain. CDR1 and CDR2 from the germline V gene are SGHDT and YYEEEE. Between the trimmed V and J ends, which lost 3 bases and 0 bases, there was a span of 9 bases. The CDR3 consists of 15 residues. CDR3 in amino acids: CASSSTVATNEKLFF. The CDR3 bases are TGTGCCAGCAGCTCAACAGTTGCAACTAATGAAAAACTGTTTTTT.

The chain employs TRBV9 and TRBJ1-1, with TRBD1 matching 7 bases. CDR3 length: 14 amino acids. Germline assignment: CDR1 SGDLS and CDR2 YYNGEE. V gave up 1 base and J gave up 4 bases; unmatched junction bases: 4. This CDR3 reads CASSVLQGSTEAFF. DNA for the CDR3: TGTGCCAGCAGCGTACTACAGGGGTCCACTGAAGCTTTCTTT.

V usage is TRBV11-1 and J usage is TRBJ1-4, with TRBD1 as a possible D gene (6 bases). There are 15 residues in the CDR3. V dropped 5 bases and J dropped 3 bases, with 13 bases sitting between them. Germline values: CDR1 SGHAT, CDR2 FQDESV (reference sequence). The CDR3 coding sequence is TGTGCCAGCAGCCCAGACAGGTTCCCTAATGAAAAACTGTTTTTT. This gives the protein CASSPDRFPNEKLFF.

J is TRBJ2-1 and V is TRBV11-1; 8 bases are shared with TRBD1. This CDR3 has 15 amino acids. Germline trimming cut 4 bases from V and 7 bases from J; bases unmatched to any gene: 9. Germline assignment: CDR1 SGHAT and CDR2 FQDESV (reference sequence). CDR3 nucleotides: TGTGCCAGCAGCTCTACAGGGGGGTTGGTTAATGAGCAGTTCTTC. Its protein product is CASSSTGGLVNEQFF.

The chain couples TRBV19 to TRBJ2-6; possibly TRBD1 or TRBD2 for D (6 bases each). Trimming took off 4 bases at V and 4 bases at J, with 14 bases between the two ends. Germline lookup yields CDR1 LNHDA and CDR2 SQIVND (reference sequence). This CDR3 region has 16 residues. The DNA for the CDR3 is TGTGCCAGTAGTAAAGGAGGGGGTTTCGGGGCCAACGTCCTGACTTTC. This gives the protein CASSKGGGFGANVLTF.

The count of this clone is one. This chain connects TRBV10-3 to TRBJ1-5, with D uncertain. V dropped 8 bases and J dropped 6 bases, with 11 bases sitting between them. Germline values: CDR1 ENHRY, CDR2 SYGVKD. This CDR3 spans 12 amino acids. This chain's CDR3 is CAISMMGQPQHF. CDR3 bases: TGTGCCATCTCCATGATGGGTCAGCCCCAGCATTTT.

V usage is TRBV7-9 and J usage is TRBJ1-4; D not certain. Germline CDR1 reads SEHNR; CDR2 reads FQNEAQ (reference sequence). The CDR3 has 15 amino acids. Trimming cost V 4 bases and J 5 bases, with 14 bases left between them. CDR3 DNA sequence: TGTGCCAGCAGCTCGTTCAGGTTTAAGAATGAAAAACTGTTTTTT. Residues: CASSSFRFKNEKLFF.

This rearrangement joins TRBV27 to TRBJ1-1, with 8 bases matching TRBD1. Germline-derived CDR1 and CDR2 are MNHEY and SMNVEV (reference sequence). The J segment lost 0 bases and the V segment lost 6 bases, leaving 6 bases of the junction unmatched. The CDR3 totals 15 residues. The CDR3, as DNA: TGTGCCAGCAGACCTGGACAGGGTATGAACACTGAAGCTTTCTTT. It translates to CASRPGQGMNTEAFF.

This clone was counted between two and nine times. The chain uses TRBV9 and TRBJ2-3, with D maybe TRBD2 (6 bases). CDR3 size: 14 residues. Between the trimmed V and J ends, which lost 0 bases and 4 bases, there was a span of 9 bases. Germline loops: CDR1 SGDLS, CDR2 YYNGEE. The chain's CDR3 is CASSVAPGADTQYF. The CDR3 nucleotides are TGTGCCAGCAGCGTAGCACCGGGGGCAGATACGCAGTATTTT.

The chain links TRBV2 to TRBJ2-1; the D gene is possibly TRBD1 (6 bases). V was pared by 5 bases and J by 6 bases, with 8 bases between. There are 12 residues in the CDR3. Germline V gene lookup returns CDR1 SNHLY and CDR2 FYNNEI. CDR3 coding DNA: TGTGCCAGCAGTTCACAGGGCAATGAGCAGTTCTTC. It encodes CASSSQGNEQFF.

This rearrangement joins TRBV19 to TRBJ1-5; the D is unclear. The CDR3 has 16 residues. Germline-derived CDR1 and CDR2 are LNHDA and SQIVND (reference sequence). V gave up 7 bases and J gave up 1 base, with 17 bases separating them. The DNA of the CDR3 is TGTGCCAGTAAAAAAGCCGGAGTGCAGAGCAATCAGCCCCAGCATTTT. Protein: CASKKAGVQSNQPQHF. Filled out from reference TRBV19 and TRBJ1-5, the complete variable domain reads DGGITQSPKYLFRKEGQNVTLSCEQNLNHDAMYWYRQDPGQGLRLIYYSQIVNDFQKGDIAEGYSVSREKKESFPLTVTSAQKNPTAFYLCASKKAGVQSNQPQHFGDGTRLSIL.

V usage is TRBV11-2 and J usage is TRBJ2-6; no definite D call. V lost 5 bases and J 0 bases, leaving 14 bases between the germline ends. This CDR3 is 17 amino acids long. Germline values: CDR1 SGHAT, CDR2 FQNNGV. The CDR3 loop is CASSRVGLSSGANVLTF. The CDR3 nucleotides read TGTGCCAGCAGCCGAGTGGGCCTCAGCTCTGGGGCCAACGTCCTGACTTTC.

The chain recombines TRBV5-5 with TRBJ2-2; TRBD2 aligns across 13 bases. Germline trimming cut 5 bases from V and 0 bases from J; bases unmatched to any gene: 4. This CDR3 has 17 residues. Germline V CDR1 and CDR2: SGHKS, YYEKEE (reference sequence). CDR3 nucleotide sequence: TGTGCCAGCAGACCGGGACTAGCGGGGTCGAACACCGGGGAGCTGTTTTTT. Its translation: CASRPGLAGSNTGELFF.

This clone was found a few times. The J gene is TRBJ2-7, the V gene TRBV6-5; D may be TRBD1 or TRBD2 (6 bases each). The CDR3 is made up of 13 amino acids. Trimming stripped 8 bases from V and 7 bases from J, with 18 bases between. Germline V CDR1 and CDR2: MNHEY, SVGAGI. This CDR3 is CASSSGGKGEQYF. The CDR3 nucleotides are TGTGCCAGCTCTTCCGGGGGCAAAGGAGAGCAGTACTTC.